Detailed here is one T cell receptor beta chain. Its antigen target is currently unknown. No base quality information exists; no much larger clone differs at one position. The entry originates in a study of blood T cell repertoires in COVID-19 (TCRdb year 2020). Concerning the study at large: Collaborator samples came from the United States, Italy and Spain and covered acute and convalescent phases of COVID-19. The material from the prospective study consisted of cDNA or gDNA derived from T cells, B-cell-depleted T cells, or PBMCs. The dataset comprised deeply sampled blood TCRbeta repertoires from subjects exposed to, actively infected with, or recovered from COVID-19. A freely available public database, intended as a resource for researchers studying the immune response to SARS-CoV-2, is where the repertoires were released. Samples were obtained from the ongoing ImmuneRACE study (first 160 participants) and from about 1,300 subjects provided by 6 global collaborators. A de-identified subject ID, COVID-19 status, age in years and sex were almost always included in the sample metadata. HLA class I and class II types, where available, came from metadata supplied by the sample provider rather than from assay-based typing.

The collaborating institutions used their own protocols to collect whole blood in K2EDTA tubes. For TCRbeta analysis, collaborators shipped samples in one of three forms: frozen whole blood, isolated PBMCs, or DNA extracted from either of those sample types. TCRbeta CDR3 regions were amplified from genomic DNA by means of the immunoSEQ Assay, a bias-controlled multiplex PCR. The authors' pipeline ran thus. Nucleated cell counts per sample were estimated from amplification of reference gene primers within the assay. To quantify the absolute abundance of each unique TCRbeta CDR3 rearrangement, sequence reads were collapsed and filtered. For each sample, productive Simpson clonality was calculated as the square root of Simpson's diversity index across productive rearrangements. TCRdb took over this immuneACCESS table, retaining in-frame rearrangements with V and J assigned. Such tables are incomplete; in checked studies, under half of the missing clones stem from an unresolved V gene, and the remainder is unexplained. Clone size and the V and J calls come from that table; the DNA yielded D and trimming. This sample has around 150,000 clones in its table, and around 83% of those were observed once. The ten top clones hold about 7.2% of the sample.

What the study reported, not specific to this receptor: Clinical and demographic metadata were provided uncurated, with the amount varying by source and participant.

The CDR3 sequence holds 16 residues, the cysteine and phenylalanine included. CDR3 DNA only is kept here, 48 bases in frame from base 1. V trim: 6 bases; J trim: 1 base; unmatched bases: 8. CDR1 and CDR2 are read off the germline V gene as SGHTA and FQGNSA. Sequencing was performed on peripheral blood. This chain joins TRBV7-2 to TRBJ2-2; 7 central nucleotides agree with TRBD2. This receptor was identified in a woman aged 50 to 60 in a cohort sampled during active or convalescent COVID-19. The DNA sequence is as follows: TGTGCCAGCAGGGCAAACAGCGGGGAGAACACCGGGGAGCTGTTTTTT. This codes for CASRANSGENTGELFF.